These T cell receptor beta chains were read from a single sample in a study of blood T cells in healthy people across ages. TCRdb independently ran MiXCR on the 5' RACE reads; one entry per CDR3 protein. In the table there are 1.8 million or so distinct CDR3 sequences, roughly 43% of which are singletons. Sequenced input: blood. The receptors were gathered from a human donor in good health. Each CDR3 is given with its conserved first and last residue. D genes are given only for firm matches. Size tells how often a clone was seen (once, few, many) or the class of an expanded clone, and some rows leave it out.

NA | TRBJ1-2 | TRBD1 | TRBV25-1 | CASRAEQGQLNYGYTF | TGTGCCAGCAGAGCAGAACAGGGGCAACTTAACTATGGCTACACCTTC
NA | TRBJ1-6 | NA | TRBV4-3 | CASSQGAGHFNSPLHF | TGCGCCAGCAGCCAAGGCGCGGGACACTTTAATTCACCCCTCCACTTT
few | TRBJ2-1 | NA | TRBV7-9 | CASSQGPGTYEQFF | TGTGCCAGCAGCCAAGGACCCGGGACATATGAGCAGTTCTTC
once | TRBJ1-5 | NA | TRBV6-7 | CASSYSDRTCNQPQHF | TGTGCCAGCAGTTACTCGGATAGGACATGCAATCAGCCCCAGCATTTT
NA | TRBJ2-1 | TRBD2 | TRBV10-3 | CASEAGGYDEQFF | TGTGCCTCCGAAGCGGGGGGATACGATGAGCAGTTCTTC
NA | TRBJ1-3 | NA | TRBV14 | CASSQGAGAPYAF | TGTGCCAGCAGCCAGGGGGCAGGGGCGCCATATGCTTTT
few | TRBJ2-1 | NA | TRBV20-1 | CSARDGRNSYNEQFF | TGCAGTGCTAGAGATGGTCGGAACTCCTACAATGAGCAGTTCTTC
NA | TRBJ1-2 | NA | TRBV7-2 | CASSARGGPGGYTF | TGTGCCAGCAGCGCCCGAGGGGGTCCAGGTGGCTACACCTTC
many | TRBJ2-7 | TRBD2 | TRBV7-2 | CASSSPGLAAYEQYF | TGTGCCAGCAGCTCTCCAGGACTAGCGGCGTACGAGCAGTACTTC
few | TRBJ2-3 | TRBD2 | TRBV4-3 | CASSQEAGGSGGTDTQYF | TGCGCCAGCAGCCAAGAAGCGGGAGGTAGCGGGGGTACAGATACGCAGTATTTT
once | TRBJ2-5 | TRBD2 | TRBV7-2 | CASSLMEFGGQETQYF | TGTGCCAGCAGCTTAATGGAGTTCGGGGGGCAAGAGACCCAGTACTTC
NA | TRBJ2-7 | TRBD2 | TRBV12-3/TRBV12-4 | CASSTLAGGRYEQYF | TGTGCCAGCAGTACTCTAGCGGGGGGTCGCTACGAGCAGTACTTC